This is a list of T cell receptor beta chains from one sample in a study of T and B cells in COVID-19 patients. Each CDR3 protein is one row after TCRdb ran MiXCR on the multiplex PCR reads. The sample shows approximately 5,800 distinct CDR3 sequences, about 27% of them seen only once. Sequencing was performed on blood. The origin of the receptors is a human donor with active COVID-19. The conserved cysteine and the conserved F or W are not part of the CDR3 here. Size tells how often a clone was seen (once, few, many) or the class of an expanded clone, and some rows leave it out.

V gene: TRBV20-1; clone size: NA; J gene: TRBJ1-4; CDR3 protein: SASERAIEKLF
V gene: TRBV6-1; clone size: few; J gene: TRBJ1-5; CDR3 protein: ASRAGTVNQPQH
V gene: TRBV5-5; clone size: medium-sized; J gene: TRBJ1-3; CDR3 protein: ASSFDPVSSGNTIY
V gene: TRBV19; clone size: NA; J gene: TRBJ1-2; CDR3 protein: ASRGQARGYT
V gene: TRBV12-3/TRBV12-4; clone size: medium-sized; J gene: TRBJ2-1; CDR3 protein: ASSSGTTHNEQF
V gene: TRBV19; clone size: medium-sized; J gene: TRBJ1-2; CDR3 protein: ASSPQGTQANYGYT
V gene: TRBV6-1; clone size: few; J gene: TRBJ1-5; CDR3 protein: ASRGQGLSNQPQH
V gene: TRBV15; clone size: NA; J gene: TRBJ1-1; CDR3 protein: ATSKKRGGGDTEAF
V gene: TRBV6-2/TRBV6-3; clone size: medium-sized; J gene: TRBJ2-3; CDR3 protein: ASTDLIGTGADTQY
V gene: TRBV30; clone size: medium-sized; J gene: TRBJ2-3; CDR3 protein: AWRGDLTDTQY
V gene: TRBV7-6; clone size: medium-sized; J gene: TRBJ2-7; CDR3 protein: ASSLGESEQY
V gene: TRBV6-2/TRBV6-3; clone size: medium-sized; J gene: TRBJ2-7; CDR3 protein: ASRGTVSYEQY
V gene: TRBV12-3/TRBV12-4; clone size: NA; J gene: TRBJ2-7; CDR3 protein: ASSFQGAASEQY
V gene: TRBV20-1; clone size: NA; J gene: TRBJ1-2; CDR3 protein: SAFSYRYT